This T cell receptor (beta chain) was identified during a study of naive and memory T cell subsets. Points from the study as a whole: RNA-based TCR counts may shift with T cell activation and differentiation.

Two oligonucleotides, mixed equimolar, formed the beta constant-region primer covering TRBC1 and TRBC2. The ligated cDNA underwent four PCR rounds using SP2 and nested alpha and beta constant-region primers. TCRdb passed the UMI-ligation and nested PCR reads through MiXCR, listing each CDR3 protein once. The sample comprises about 120,000 distinct CDR3 sequences, over 30% of which are singletons, and about 1% rests with the top ten. After CD4 positive bead selection, the CD4-negative fraction gave CD8 T cells. Trimming removed 7 bases at V and 3 bases at J, with 14 bases between. CDR3 length equals 14 residues. This clonotype has just a few counts. The antigen remains unidentified.

Specimen: central memory CD4+ T cells from blood. This receptor was identified in a human donor in good health. V and J are TRBV12-3 or TRBV12-4 and TRBJ2-3, with unresolved D. The CDR3 DNA reads TGTGCCAGCACCAAGGGCCACTCGACAGATACGCAGTATTTT. Protein sequence: CASTKGHSTDTQYF.